Listed below are T cell receptor beta chains from one sample, sequenced in a study of sequential checkpoint blockade in melanoma. Measured with immunoSEQ multiplex PCR; TCRdb has only the in-frame clones, and not every one. In the table there are around 13,000 clones, 70% to 85% of which are singletons. Material: CD8+ T cells sorted from blood (inferred from file names), obtained from a patient given nivolumab and ipilimumab in sequence. These receptors were obtained from a human donor with melanoma. Both conserved end residues are part of each CDR3. Fields, in order: clone size, V gene, J gene, D gene, CDR3 DNA, CDR3 protein. A D gene is named only where the DNA matches it firmly. Clone size is not always given. Where it is, it says once, few, many or a class for expanded clones.

clone size: NA
V gene: TRBV5-6
J gene: TRBJ2-7
D gene: NA
CDR3 DNA: TGTGCCAGCAGCTTGACAGGGTACTCCTACGAGCAGTACTTC
CDR3 protein: CASSLTGYSYEQYF

clone size: few
V gene: TRBV5-1
J gene: TRBJ2-5
D gene: NA
CDR3 DNA: TGCGCCAGCAGCTTGGGGAGGAAAGGGCCCCAAGAGACCCAGTACTTC
CDR3 protein: CASSLGRKGPQETQYF

clone size: NA
V gene: TRBV7-9
J gene: TRBJ2-7
D gene: TRBD2
CDR3 DNA: TGTGCCAGCAGCTTAGGGGGAGGGCCAAAGAACGAGCAGTACTTC
CDR3 protein: CASSLGGGPKNEQYF

clone size: NA
V gene: TRBV19
J gene: TRBJ2-7
D gene: TRBD1
CDR3 DNA: TGTGCCAGTGCCACCGGGACAGCCCGCTCCTACGAGCAGTACTTC
CDR3 protein: CASATGTARSYEQYF

clone size: once
V gene: TRBV7-6
J gene: TRBJ2-2
D gene: TRBD2
CDR3 DNA: TGTGCCAGCAGCTTAGCGGCTAGCGGGAGGGCCTTGGACACCGGGGAGCTGTTTTTT
CDR3 protein: CASSLAASGRALDTGELFF

clone size: once
V gene: TRBV10-2
J gene: TRBJ2-3
D gene: TRBD2
CDR3 DNA: TGCGCCAGCAGTGTAGCGGGAGTACTGCGGTCGACAGATACGCAGTATTTT
CDR3 protein: CASSVAGVLRSTDTQYF

clone size: once
V gene: TRBV11-2
J gene: TRBJ2-7
D gene: TRBD2
CDR3 DNA: TGTGCCAGCAGCTTTTATGCGGGAGGGTCCACCTACGAGCAGTACTTC
CDR3 protein: CASSFYAGGSTYEQYF

clone size: NA
V gene: TRBV6-1
J gene: TRBJ2-2
D gene: TRBD1
CDR3 DNA: TGTGCCAGCAGTGCCCGCCGGGACAGGGAAGCCAACACCGGGGAGCTGTTTTTT
CDR3 protein: CASSARRDREANTGELFF

clone size: NA
V gene: TRBV5-6
J gene: TRBJ2-7
D gene: TRBD1
CDR3 DNA: TGTGCCAGCAGTTCGGACAGGTTCTACGAGCAGTACTTC
CDR3 protein: CASSSDRFYEQYF

clone size: NA
V gene: TRBV6-4
J gene: TRBJ2-2
D gene: TRBD1
CDR3 DNA: TGTGCCAGCAGTGAAACGACAGGGTCGGGGGAGCTGTTTTTT
CDR3 protein: CASSETTGSGELFF

clone size: NA
V gene: TRBV20-1
J gene: TRBJ1-2
D gene: NA
CDR3 DNA: TGCAGTGCCACCACGGGGGATGGCTACACCTTC
CDR3 protein: CSATTGDGYTF

clone size: NA
V gene: TRBV19
J gene: TRBJ1-5
D gene: NA
CDR3 DNA: TGTGCCAGTAGTATGACGGGTTTTAGCAATCAGCCCCAGCATTTT
CDR3 protein: CASSMTGFSNQPQHF

clone size: NA
V gene: TRBV7-2
J gene: TRBJ2-2
D gene: NA
CDR3 DNA: TGTGCCAGCACCGACAGTTCGAACACCGGGGAGCTGTTTTTT
CDR3 protein: CASTDSSNTGELFF

clone size: NA
V gene: TRBV9
J gene: TRBJ2-1
D gene: NA
CDR3 DNA: TGTGCCAGCAGCGTAGGGCAGTCTTTCTACAATGAGCAGTTCTTC
CDR3 protein: CASSVGQSFYNEQFF

clone size: NA
V gene: TRBV5-6
J gene: TRBJ2-7
D gene: TRBD1
CDR3 DNA: TGTGCCAGCAGCTTGTCCCAGGGGGTCGAGCAGTACTTC
CDR3 protein: CASSLSQGVEQYF

clone size: NA
V gene: TRBV5-6
J gene: TRBJ1-5
D gene: TRBD1
CDR3 DNA: TGTGCCAGCAGCCTCAGGGGGCTTGGCAATCAGCCCCAGCATTTT
CDR3 protein: CASSLRGLGNQPQHF

clone size: NA
V gene: TRBV9
J gene: TRBJ2-7
D gene: NA
CDR3 DNA: TGTGCCAGCAGCGGGGGGACACCACTCCACGAGCAGTACTTC
CDR3 protein: CASSGGTPLHEQYF